A selection of T cell receptor beta chains follows, all from one sample in a study of neurological immune-mediated disorders. One entry per CDR3 protein, called by TCRdb with MiXCR from the 5' RACE reads. This table has around 52,000 distinct CDR3 sequences, less than 6% appearing once. Material: CD4+ T cells from blood. All receptors derive from a woman aged 18-30 years with multiple sclerosis. The CDR3 runs from the conserved cysteine through the conserved F or W. The order of the fields is V gene, clone size, J gene, CDR3 protein. Size is omitted from some rows. Given values are once, few, many or a class for expanded clones.

v_call: TRBV2; clone_size: .; j_call: TRBJ2-7; cdr3_aa: CASRVVGSSYEQYF
v_call: TRBV2; clone_size: .; j_call: TRBJ2-1; cdr3_aa: CASSEGWGALSYNEQFF
v_call: TRBV5-5; clone_size: many; j_call: TRBJ1-2; cdr3_aa: CASSRGGGYGYTF
v_call: TRBV7-6; clone_size: many; j_call: TRBJ1-4; cdr3_aa: CASSLLGGVNEKLFF
v_call: TRBV4-3; clone_size: many; j_call: TRBJ2-5; cdr3_aa: CASSSVVGETQYF
v_call: TRBV20-1; clone_size: many; j_call: TRBJ2-3; cdr3_aa: CSARKLRGGTDTQYF
v_call: TRBV5-1; clone_size: many; j_call: TRBJ2-7; cdr3_aa: CASSLERTVRYEQYF
v_call: TRBV28; clone_size: many; j_call: TRBJ2-5; cdr3_aa: CASSLGKETQYF
v_call: TRBV7-8; clone_size: many; j_call: TRBJ2-4; cdr3_aa: CASSLVGGLKNIQYF
v_call: TRBV28; clone_size: many; j_call: TRBJ1-1; cdr3_aa: CASRLLPGQGSTEAFF
v_call: TRBV4-3; clone_size: many; j_call: TRBJ2-1; cdr3_aa: CASSQDPSGRRENEQFF
v_call: TRBV29-1; clone_size: many; j_call: TRBJ1-1; cdr3_aa: CSVVRGQGGMNTEAFF
v_call: TRBV20-1; clone_size: many; j_call: TRBJ1-1; cdr3_aa: CSARVRLTRAFF
v_call: TRBV29-1; clone_size: many; j_call: TRBJ1-2; cdr3_aa: CSVEADMTYGYTF
v_call: TRBV7-9; clone_size: many; j_call: TRBJ2-7; cdr3_aa: CASSVSESGTGEQYF
v_call: TRBV12-3/TRBV12-4; clone_size: many; j_call: TRBJ1-2; cdr3_aa: CASSQAGVYGYTF
v_call: TRBV12-3/TRBV12-4; clone_size: many; j_call: TRBJ1-1; cdr3_aa: CASSFSGGRDTEAFF
v_call: TRBV12-3/TRBV12-4; clone_size: many; j_call: TRBJ2-2; cdr3_aa: CASSPLPVGTESLNTGELFF
v_call: TRBV11-2; clone_size: .; j_call: TRBJ2-1; cdr3_aa: CASSLVLAVQDEQFF
v_call: TRBV12-3/TRBV12-4; clone_size: many; j_call: TRBJ1-2; cdr3_aa: CASSLEGYNYGYTF
v_call: TRBV4-3; clone_size: many; j_call: TRBJ1-5; cdr3_aa: CASSQTTGTVNQPQHF
v_call: TRBV6-5; clone_size: many; j_call: TRBJ1-1; cdr3_aa: CASRPDDRRNTEAFF
v_call: TRBV5-1; clone_size: many; j_call: TRBJ1-1; cdr3_aa: CASSLGQGPRSEAFF